The following is a TCR beta chain sequence with its context. J was trimmed by 2 bases and V by 3 bases; bases with no gene match: 6. The CDR3 runs to 16 residues. Germline V gene data show CDR1 as KGHSH and CDR2 as LQKENI. The PCR made use of 60 Vbeta and 13 Jbeta primers. Profiled with immunoSEQ multiplex PCR; TCRdb holds only in-frame clones, not every one. The table includes more than 95,000 clones, about 80% detected once. The sample originates from a study of cytomegalovirus exposure and HLA in healthy donors. The gene calls are TRBV18 and TRBJ1-3, with TRBD1 matching over 8 bases. This sequence originates from a woman in her thirties or forties in good health and CMV-seronegative. The sequenced sample consisted of PBMCs. As DNA, the CDR3 is TGTGCCAGCTCACCTTCGACAGGGGATGCTGGAAACACCATATATTTT. This sequence encodes CASSPSTGDAGNTIYF.